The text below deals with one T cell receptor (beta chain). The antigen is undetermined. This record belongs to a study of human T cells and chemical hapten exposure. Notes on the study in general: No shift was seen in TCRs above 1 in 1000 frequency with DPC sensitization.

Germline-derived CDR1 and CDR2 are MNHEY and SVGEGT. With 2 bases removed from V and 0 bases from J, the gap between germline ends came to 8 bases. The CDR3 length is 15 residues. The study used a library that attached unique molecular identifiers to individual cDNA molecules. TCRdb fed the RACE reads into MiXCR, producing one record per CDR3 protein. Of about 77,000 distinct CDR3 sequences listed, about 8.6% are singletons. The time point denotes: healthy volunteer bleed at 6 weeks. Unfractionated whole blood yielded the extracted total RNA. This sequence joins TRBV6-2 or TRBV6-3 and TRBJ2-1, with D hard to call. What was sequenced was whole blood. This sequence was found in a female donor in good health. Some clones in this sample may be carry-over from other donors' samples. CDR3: CASSYVTNSYNEQFF. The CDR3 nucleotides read TGTGCCAGCAGTTACGTGACGAACTCCTACAATGAGCAGTTCTTC.